These 7 T cell receptor beta chains share one sample of origin, sequenced in a study of multiple sclerosis patients with progressive multifocal leukoencephalopathy. Sequenced by immunoSEQ multiplex PCR; TCRdb stores in-frame clones only, minus some. Seen here are more than 30,000 clones, 87% observed once, and the top ten hold approximately 5.2%. Time point of the sample: time of PML onset. The sample here was PBMCs, taken from a patient treated with natalizumab. The receptors shown here come from a woman aged 40 to 50 with progressive multifocal leukoencephalopathy.

J is TRBJ1-1 and V is TRBV28, with D unresolved. V dropped 7 bases and J dropped 8 bases, with 11 bases sitting between them. The CDR3 has 11 amino acids. Germline V gene sequence: CDR1 MDHEN, CDR2 SYDVKM. In DNA form, the CDR3 reads TGTGCCAGCACTAAGGGTGGGGAAGCTTTCTTT. Its protein is CASTKGGEAFF.

J is TRBJ2-7 and V is TRBV19; no reliable D call. Germline V gives CDR1 LNHDA, CDR2 SQIVND (reference sequence). The CDR3 spans 14 residues. The V end was cut by 2 bases, the J end by 2 bases, with 10 bases between. CDR3 loop: CASSIYKGTYEQYF. The CDR3 bases are TGTGCCAGTAGTATATATAAAGGAACCTACGAGCAGTACTTC. Full variable domain (remainder filled in from reference TRBV19 and TRBJ2-7): DGGITQSPKYLFRKEGQNVTLSCEQNLNHDAMYWYRQDPGQGLRLIYYSQIVNDFQKGDIAEGYSVSREKKESFPLTVTSAQKNPTAFYLCASSIYKGTYEQYFGPGTRLTVT.

The sample holds a few counts of this clone. The chain carries TRBV19 and TRBJ2-1, with D tentatively TRBD1 (6 bases). V was trimmed by 4 bases and J by 6 bases, leaving 10 bases between them. Per germline, CDR1 LNHDA and CDR2 SQIVND (reference sequence). This CDR3 has 13 residues. The CDR3 loop is CASSTPGVNEQFF. CDR3 coding DNA: TGTGCCAGTAGTACCCCAGGGGTCAATGAGCAGTTCTTC.

This clone was observed once. The rearrangement joins TRBV5-1 to TRBJ2-1, with 7 bases that match TRBD1. Germline CDR1 and CDR2: SGHRS and YFSETQ. The CDR3 totals 15 residues. Trimming at V came to 4 bases and at J to 3 bases, leaving 7 bases not matched to a gene. The CDR3 DNA follows: TGCGCCAGCAGCACAGAGGGGGCCTACTACAATGAGCAGTTCTTC. It encodes CASSTEGAYYNEQFF.

The V call is TRBV6-1, the J call TRBJ1-2; D is unclear. CDR3 length: 14 residues. CDR1 and CDR2 (germline): MNHNS, SASEGT. V was shortened by 0 bases and J by 3 bases, with 8 bases between the two germline ends. The CDR3 bases are TGTGCCAGCAGTGAAGCGGGCTGGGACTATGGCTACACCTTC. Protein product: CASSEAGWDYGYTF.

The rearrangement uses TRBV27 and TRBJ2-2; a weak D match, TRBD1 (5 bases). This CDR3 contains 15 residues. Per germline, CDR1 MNHEY and CDR2 SMNVEV (reference sequence). V gave up 3 bases and J gave up 6 bases, with 14 bases separating them. This CDR3 reads CASSFRGKGSGELFF. CDR3 nucleotide sequence: TGTGCCAGCAGTTTTAGGGGAAAGGGTTCCGGGGAGCTGTTTTTT.

This clone appeared a few times. The rearrangement uses TRBV7-9 and TRBJ1-3; D remains ambiguous. This CDR3 is built from 16 residues. Germline V CDR1 and CDR2: SEHNR, FQNEAQ (reference sequence). V was cut by 5 bases and J by 0 bases, with 14 bases left in between. The CDR3: CASSPDHGLSGNTIYF. The CDR3 DNA follows: TGTGCCAGCAGCCCCGACCACGGCCTCTCTGGAAACACCATATATTTT.